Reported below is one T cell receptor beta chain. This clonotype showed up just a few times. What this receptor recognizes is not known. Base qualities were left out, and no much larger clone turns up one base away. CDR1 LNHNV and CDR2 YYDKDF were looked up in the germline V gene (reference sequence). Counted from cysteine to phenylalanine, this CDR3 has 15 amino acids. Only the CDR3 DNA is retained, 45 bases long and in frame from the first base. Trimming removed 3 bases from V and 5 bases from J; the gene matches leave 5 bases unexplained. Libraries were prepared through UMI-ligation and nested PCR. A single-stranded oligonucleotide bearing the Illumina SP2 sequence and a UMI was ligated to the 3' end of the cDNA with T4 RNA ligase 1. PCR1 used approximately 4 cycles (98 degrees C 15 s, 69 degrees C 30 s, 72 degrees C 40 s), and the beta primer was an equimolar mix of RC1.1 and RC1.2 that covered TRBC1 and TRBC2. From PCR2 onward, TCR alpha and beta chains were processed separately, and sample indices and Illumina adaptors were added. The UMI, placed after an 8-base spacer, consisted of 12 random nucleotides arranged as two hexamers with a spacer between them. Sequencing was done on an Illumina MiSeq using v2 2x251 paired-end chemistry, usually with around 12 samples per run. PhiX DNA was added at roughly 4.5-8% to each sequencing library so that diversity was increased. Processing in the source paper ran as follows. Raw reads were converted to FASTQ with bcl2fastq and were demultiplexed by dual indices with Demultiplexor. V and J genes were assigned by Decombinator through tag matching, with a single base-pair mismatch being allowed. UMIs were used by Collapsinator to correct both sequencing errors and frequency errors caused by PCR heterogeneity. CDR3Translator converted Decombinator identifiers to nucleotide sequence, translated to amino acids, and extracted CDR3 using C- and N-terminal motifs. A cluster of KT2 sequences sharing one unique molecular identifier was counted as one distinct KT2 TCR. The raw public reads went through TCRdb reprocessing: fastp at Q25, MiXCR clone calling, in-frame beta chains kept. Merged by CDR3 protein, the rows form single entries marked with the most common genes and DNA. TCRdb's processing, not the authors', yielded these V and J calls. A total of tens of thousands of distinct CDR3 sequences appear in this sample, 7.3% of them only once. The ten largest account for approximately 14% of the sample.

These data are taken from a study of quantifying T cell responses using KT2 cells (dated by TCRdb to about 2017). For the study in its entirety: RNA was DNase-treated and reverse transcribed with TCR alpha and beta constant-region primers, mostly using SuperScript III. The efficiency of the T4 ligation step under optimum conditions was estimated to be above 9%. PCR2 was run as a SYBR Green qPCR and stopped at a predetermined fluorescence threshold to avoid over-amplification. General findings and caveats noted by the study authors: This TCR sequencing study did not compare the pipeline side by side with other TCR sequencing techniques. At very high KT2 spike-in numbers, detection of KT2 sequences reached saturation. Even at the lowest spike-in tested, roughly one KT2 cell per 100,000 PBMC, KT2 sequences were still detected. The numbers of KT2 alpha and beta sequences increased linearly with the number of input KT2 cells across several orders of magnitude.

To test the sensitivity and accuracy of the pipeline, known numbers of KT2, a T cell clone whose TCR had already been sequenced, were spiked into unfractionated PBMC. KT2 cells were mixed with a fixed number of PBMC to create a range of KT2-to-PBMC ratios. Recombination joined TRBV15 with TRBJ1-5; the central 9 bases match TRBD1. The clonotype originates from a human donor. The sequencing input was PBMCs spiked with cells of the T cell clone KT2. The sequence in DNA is TGTGCCACCAGCAGCGCCCGGACAGGGGATCAGCCCCAGCATTTT. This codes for CATSSARTGDQPQHF.